The 23 T cell receptor beta chains in this list originate from one sample, sequenced in a study of CD8 T cells in Susac syndrome. RNA, at roughly 0.45 to 1 ug, was reverse transcribed with random hexamers. TCRdb re-called the immunoSEQ multiplex PCR reads through MiXCR, storing one row per CDR3 protein. The sample holds roughly 300,000 distinct CDR3 sequences, about 85% seen once. Sequenced input: CD8+ T cells from PBMCs. The source is a human donor with multiple sclerosis.

The chain is built from TRBV5-1 and TRBJ1-1; 10 bases line up with TRBD1. Germline assignment: CDR1 SGHRS and CDR2 YFSETQ. The CDR3 totals 15 residues. Trimming removed 5 bases from V and 1 base from J; junction bases left unmatched: 5. CDR3 protein: CASRGDRGSNTEAFF. The DNA for the CDR3 is TGCGCCAGCAGAGGGGACAGGGGATCGAACACTGAAGCTTTCTTT.

The CDR3 nucleotides are TGTGCCAGCAGTGAGAGGCGCTACACCTTC. Its translation is CASSERRYTF. This chain joins TRBV2 and TRBJ1-2; no clear D. This CDR3 spans 10 amino acids. Germline V gene lookup returns CDR1 SNHLY and CDR2 FYNNEI. Trimming cost V 3 bases and J 9 bases, with 5 bases left between them. The full variable domain, its missing parts supplied by reference TRBV2 and TRBJ1-2, is EPEVTQTPSHQVTQMGQEVILRCVPISNHLYFYWYRQILGQKVEFLVSFYNNEISEKSEIFDDQFSVERPDGSNFTLKIRSTKLEDSAMYFCASSERRYTFGSGTRLTVV.

The V gene is TRBV5-6, the J gene TRBJ1-2; D gene ambiguous. This CDR3 is built from 15 residues. Germline V gene data show CDR1 as SGHDT and CDR2 as YYEEEE. Trimming left V 0 bases short and J 4 bases short, with 13 bases between. CDR3 sequence: CASSLAQVSFYGYTF. The CDR3 region has the DNA TGTGCCAGCAGCTTGGCGCAGGTTTCTTTCTATGGCTACACCTTC.

The chain carries TRBV6-5 and TRBJ2-3; 14 nucleotides agree with TRBD2. The CDR3 spans 18 residues. The ends lost 2 bases at V and 4 bases at J; junction bases unmatched: 8. CDR1 is MNHEY and CDR2 is SVGAGI in the germline V gene. The CDR3 reads CASSYPTGTSGSPDTQYF. CDR3 DNA sequence: TGTGCCAGCAGTTACCCGACCGGGACTAGCGGGAGTCCAGATACGCAGTATTTT.

This clonotype was seen more than once but under ten times. The V gene is TRBV27, the J gene TRBJ2-7; 9 nucleotides match TRBD2. This CDR3 comprises 17 residues. Germline V lookup: CDR1 MNHEY, CDR2 SMNVEV (reference sequence). Germline trimming cut 5 bases from V and 8 bases from J; bases unmatched to any gene: 19. Written as DNA, the CDR3 is TGTGCCAGCAGTCCCCCTGCGAGGGCGGGAGGGCCCAGCAAGCAGTACTTC. Translating gives CASSPPARAGGPSKQYF.

To note about this clonotype: A junction boundary mismatches the germline segment, possibly from a read error. The CDR3 DNA reads as TGTGCCAGCACCCCAACTCCAGGGGGCTCGAACTATTGCTACACCTTC. Protein: CASTPTPGGSNYCYTF. The chain carries TRBV9 and TRBJ1-2; 8 positions agree with TRBD1. This CDR3 is built from 16 residues. The germline V gene encodes CDR1 SGDLS and CDR2 YYNGEE. Drawing the rest from reference TRBV9 and TRBJ1-2, the complete variable domain is DSGVTQTPKHLITATGQRVTLRCSPRSGDLSVYWYQQSLDQGLQFLIQYYNGEERAKGNILERFSAQQFPDLHSELNLSSLELGDSALYFCASTPTPGGSNYCYTFGSGTRLTVV.

The chain couples TRBV14 to TRBJ1-2; 7 nucleotides line up with TRBD1. Germline V gene data show CDR1 as SGHDN and CDR2 as FVKESK. The CDR3 is 15 amino acids. With 5 bases clipped from V and 5 bases from J, the junction kept 11 bases outside the gene matches. The CDR3 region is CASSSGQHTLYGYTF. As DNA, the CDR3 is TGTGCCAGCAGCTCGGGACAGCACACCTTATATGGCTACACCTTC.

This clonotype was counted once. This chain links TRBV7-9 with TRBJ2-7; possible D gene TRBD2, 6 bases. The germline CDR1 and CDR2 sequences are SEHNR and FQNEAQ (reference sequence). Trimming removed 1 base from V and 4 bases from J, with 14 bases in between. The CDR3 totals 15 residues. In nucleotides, the CDR3 is TGTGCCAGCAGCTTAGTCGGACCGGCGGGGTACGAGCAGTACTTC. It yields the protein CASSLVGPAGYEQYF.

The J gene is TRBJ1-2, the V gene TRBV9; D is ambiguous. Germline-derived CDR1 and CDR2 are SGDLS and YYNGEE. The CDR3 loop spans 16 amino acids. V gave up 0 bases and J gave up 5 bases, with 17 bases separating them. CDR3 in DNA: TGTGCCAGCAGCGTAGAAAAAGGACGAGACCCTTATGGCTACACCTTC. It yields the protein CASSVEKGRDPYGYTF.

The rearrangement uses TRBV27 and TRBJ2-2; D is possibly TRBD1 (6 bases). The V gene's germline CDR1 is MNHEY and CDR2 SMNVEV (reference sequence). The V and J ends lost 5 bases and 2 bases respectively, with 15 bases between them. This CDR3 is 16 amino acids long. CDR3 loop: CASSDLGTPNTGELFF. CDR3 in DNA: TGTGCCAGCAGTGACCTCGGGACACCCAACACCGGGGAGCTGTTTTTT.

J is TRBJ2-1 and V is TRBV4-1; the D gene is possibly TRBD1 (5 bases). Germline V gene data show CDR1 as MGHRA and CDR2 as YSYEKL. The V and J ends lost 1 base and 8 bases respectively, with 9 bases between them. CDR3 length: 13 amino acids. The CDR3 nucleotides read TGCGCCAGCAGCCAAGGACAGTTCTATGAGCAGTTCTTC. It translates to CASSQGQFYEQFF.

This clonotype was observed a handful of times. The V and J genes are TRBV11-2 and TRBJ2-7; possibly TRBD2 for D (5 bases). Germline-derived CDR1 and CDR2 are SGHAT and FQNNGV. The CDR3 covers 14 residues. Trimming cost V 5 bases and J 3 bases, with 14 bases left between them. CDR3 amino acids: CASSPPWGVYEQYF. Written as DNA, the CDR3 is TGTGCCAGCAGCCCCCCTTGGGGAGTCTACGAGCAGTACTTC.

The chain is built from TRBV10-3 and TRBJ2-7; TRBD2 matches 11 bases. V lost 6 bases to trimming and J lost 0 bases; unmatched junction nucleotides: 13. This CDR3 region has 18 residues. The V gene's germline CDR1 is ENHRY and CDR2 SYGVKD. In DNA form, the CDR3 reads TGTGCCATCAGCGAACTCGGACTAGCGGGTACAAGCTCCTACGAGCAGTACTTC. It encodes CAISELGLAGTSSYEQYF.

The CDR3 protein is CASSWAGSYNEQFF. The CDR3 nucleotides read TGTGCCAGCAGCTGGGCAGGCTCCTACAATGAGCAGTTCTTC. The chain uses TRBV11-1 and TRBJ2-1; D uncertain. V dropped 4 bases and J dropped 0 bases, with 7 bases sitting between them. Germline V CDR1 and CDR2: SGHAT, FQDESV (reference sequence). This CDR3 comprises 14 residues.

V gene TRBV3-1 combines with J gene TRBJ2-3; a possible D gene is TRBD1 (5 bases). Trimming took 0 bases from V and 1 from J, leaving 17 bases between them. The V gene's germline CDR1 is LGHDT and CDR2 YNNKEL (reference sequence). The CDR3 totals 18 residues. CDR3 sequence (DNA): TGTGCCAGCAGCCAAGACGTGCAGGGAAGGTTGGGCACAGATACGCAGTATTTT. The encoded protein is CASSQDVQGRLGTDTQYF.

This chain links TRBV24-1 with TRBJ1-5; 7 bases line up with TRBD1. Trimming at V came to 7 bases and at J to 6 bases, leaving 11 bases not matched to a gene. Germline assignment: CDR1 KGHDR and CDR2 SFDVKD. This CDR3 has 15 amino acids. The CDR3: CATSPTGQKAQPQHF. The DNA for the CDR3 is TGTGCCACCAGCCCAACGGGACAGAAAGCTCAGCCCCAGCATTTT.

The rearrangement links TRBV5-1 to TRBJ2-1; D is unresolved. Germline V gene data show CDR1 as SGHRS and CDR2 as YFSETQ. The CDR3 length is 16 residues. The germline V and J ends were trimmed by 0 bases and 0 bases, with 10 bases remaining between them. CDR3 in DNA: TGCGCCAGCAGCTTGGAGGGCAAATACTCCTACAATGAGCAGTTCTTC. As protein: CASSLEGKYSYNEQFF.

The rearrangement joins TRBV20-1 to TRBJ2-1; maybe TRBD1 (6 bases). Germline CDR1 reads DFQATT; CDR2 reads SNEGSKA (reference sequence). There are 13 residues in the CDR3. Trimming shortened V by 6 bases and J by 9 bases, and 18 bases separated the two germline ends. DNA of the CDR3: TGCAGTGCATATTTGACAGGTGGTCCTGAGCAGTTCTTC. Translated: CSAYLTGGPEQFF.

This clonotype was seen just once. The chain has TRBV19 and TRBJ2-1; D possibly matches TRBD1 or TRBD2 (5 bases each). Deletions cut 6 bases from V and 0 bases from J, with 12 bases between. The CDR3 covers 15 residues. Germline CDR1 is LNHDA and CDR2 is SQIVND (reference sequence). For the CDR3, the DNA is TGTGCCAGTAGCGTACTCGGGACCTCCTACAATGAGCAGTTCTTC. Translated: CASSVLGTSYNEQFF.

The chain is built from TRBV3-1 and TRBJ2-7, with TRBD2 matching over 11 bases. This CDR3 has 17 residues. Unmatched junction bases numbered 7, after V lost 0 bases and J lost 3 bases. Per the germline V gene, CDR1 is LGHDT and CDR2 is YNNKEL (reference sequence). CDR3: CASSQDVSGRAIYEQYF. CDR3 DNA sequence: TGTGCCAGCAGCCAAGACGTTAGCGGGAGGGCCATCTACGAGCAGTACTTC.

The chain recombines TRBV28 with TRBJ2-7; possibly TRBD1 for D (6 bases). The CDR3 has 15 residues. Deletions cut 1 base from V and 4 bases from J, with 14 bases between. Germline lookup yields CDR1 MDHEN and CDR2 SYDVKM. The CDR3 protein is CASSLLQGYGYEQYF. In nucleotides, the CDR3 is TGTGCCAGCAGTTTATTACAGGGCTACGGGTACGAGCAGTACTTC.

V is TRBV29-1 and J is TRBJ2-1; 10 nucleotides agree with TRBD2. Trimming took 2 bases from V and 2 from J; bases not matched to a gene: 12. This CDR3 has 18 residues. CDR1 SQVTM and CDR2 ANQGSEA come from the germline V gene. CDR3 DNA: TGCAGCGTTGAATGGGCCAGCGGGAGGGCGCGAGCCTACAATGAGCAGTTCTTC. It codes for CSVEWASGRARAYNEQFF.

This chain uses TRBV12-3 or TRBV12-4 with TRBJ2-5, with unresolved D. This CDR3 spans 12 amino acids. Trimming cost V 8 bases and J 3 bases, with 10 bases left between them. The DNA for the CDR3 is TGTGCCAGCTCTGGGAAAGAAGAGACCCAGTACTTC. Its protein product is CASSGKEETQYF.